This T cell receptor beta chain stems from a study of preoperative IRX-2 immunotherapy in early breast cancer. The protocol was immunoSEQ multiplex PCR, while the TCRdb copy is restricted to in-frame clones and leaves out a portion. This sample yields around 38,000 clones, of which around three quarters are seen a single time; approximately 1% belongs to the top ten. There are 16 residues in the CDR3. CDR1 is LNHDA and CDR2 is SQIVND in the germline V gene (reference sequence). V lost 1 base to trimming and J lost 7 bases, with 20 bases between them. Specified treatment: preoperative locoregional IRX-2 cytokine immunotherapy. This phase Ib study tested locoregional IRX-2 cytokine immunotherapy given before surgery.

The chain uses TRBV19 and TRBJ2-7; TRBD2 is a possible D gene (5 bases). The sequence derives from a human donor with breast cancer. The input for sequencing was tumor tissue, taken after IRX-2 immunotherapy. CDR3: CASSIGGVTGRLEQYF. The CDR3 bases are TGTGCCAGTAGTATAGGTGGGGTAACGGGAAGACTGGAGCAGTACTTC.